This T cell receptor beta chain was sequenced in a study of hypomethylating agent response in myelodysplastic syndrome. Study in general: Hypomethylating treatment was azacitidine in about 70% of the 11, decitabine in 3 of 11. Six patients responded with complete response or hematologic improvement; about five did not.

Sequencing was performed with immunoSEQ multiplex PCR; in TCRdb, only in-frame clones are kept and a portion is missing. The profile covers 2,500 to 3,000 clones, with more than 65% appearing a single time and approximately 30% taken by the ten largest. The V and J ends lost 3 bases and 4 bases, in that order; junction bases with no gene match: 8. CDR1 and CDR2 from the germline V gene are PRHDT and FYEKMQ (reference sequence). This CDR3 is 15 amino acids long. The sample was bone marrow, taken before or after starting hypomethylating agent treatment for myelodysplastic syndrome (not recorded which). The clonotype comes from a human donor with myelodysplastic syndrome. This sequence joins TRBV13 and TRBJ1-1; 7 bases align to TRBD1. This chain's CDR3 is CASSLNRGLGTEAFF. The CDR3 DNA is TGTGCCAGCAGCTTGAACAGGGGACTAGGCACTGAAGCTTTCTTT. The full variable domain, in which reference TRBV13 and TRBJ1-1 provide the parts outside the CDR3, is AAGVIQSPRHLIKEKRETATLKCYPIPRHDTVYWYQQGPGQDPQFLISFYEKMQSDKGSIPDRFSAQQFSDYHSELNMSSLELGDSALYFCASSLNRGLGTEAFFGQGTRLTVV.